This TCR beta chain was sequenced during a study of blood T cell repertoires in COVID-19. Whole-study context: COVID-19 samples collected from the United States, Italy and Spain covered acute and convalescent phases.

Participant ages covered about 18 to 95 years across approximately 25 US areas. Germline V gives CDR1 LNHDA, CDR2 SQIVND (reference sequence). This CDR3 has 15 amino acids. With V trimmed by 3 bases and J by 4 bases, 8 bases remained unmatched. In the study's own analysis: Using reference gene primer amplification, nucleated cell counts were estimated. Only in-frame clones appear in the TCRdb table, and some are missing; sequencing was by immunoSEQ multiplex PCR. V and J calls and clone size are as listed in that table; D and trimming were resolved from the DNA. The table records about 430,000 clones, about 88% of them present only once.

This chain uses TRBV19 with TRBJ1-1; 7 bases align to TRBD1. The sequencing input was PBMCs or T cells enriched from blood (not recorded which). The sequence was obtained from a woman younger than 30 who had been exposed to COVID-19. CDR3 amino acids: CASSIGQGGTTEAFF. As DNA, the CDR3 is TGTGCCAGTAGTATTGGTCAGGGGGGCACCACTGAAGCTTTCTTT.